This entry describes one TCR beta chain. The data belong to a study of blood T cell repertoires in COVID-19. As for the study in general: Some COVID-19 samples were acute and others convalescent; all came from the United States, Italy and Spain. T cells, B-cell-depleted T cells, or PBMCs provided the cDNA or gDNA that served as material.

Authors' analysis steps: Amplification with reference gene primers provided the estimates of nucleated cell counts. The data were produced by immunoSEQ multiplex PCR, yet TCRdb's version contains in-frame clones alone and is incomplete. V, J and clone size were drawn from that table, and D and trimming were deduced from the DNA. The table lists over 110,000 clones, around 80% of them singletons. Between the trimmed V and J ends, which lost 6 bases and 7 bases, there was a span of 16 bases. This CDR3 has 14 residues. The germline gives CDR1 MDHEN, CDR2 SYDVKM. Sequenced: peripheral blood. V and J are TRBV28 and TRBJ1-5; D is ambiguous. This TCR derives from a man in his sixties with acute or convalescent COVID-19. In DNA, the CDR3 is TGTGCCAGCAGCTGGGCCCCGGCCGGCCAGCCCCAGCATTTT. Translating gives CASSWAPAGQPQHF.